These 17 T cell receptor beta chains originate from one sample sequenced in a study of blood T cell repertoires in COVID-19. The assay was immunoSEQ multiplex PCR, and TCRdb's table has in-frame clones only and misses some. The data show fewer than 90,000 clones, just over 85% seen once. The sequenced material came from peripheral blood. The origin of the receptors is a man in his thirties or forties with acute or convalescent COVID-19.

This clone was seen once. This chain uses TRBV5-8 with TRBJ1-2; 7 bases align to TRBD1. V gave up 2 bases and J gave up 8 bases; unmatched junction bases: 6. CDR1 is SGHTS, CDR2 YDEGEE, per germline. This CDR3 comprises 13 residues. The CDR3 loop is CASSLEGARGYTF. For the CDR3, the DNA is TGTGCCAGCAGCTTAGAGGGGGCGAGGGGCTACACCTTC.

This sequence joins TRBV20-1 and TRBJ2-5; D gene ambiguous. CDR3 length: 14 amino acids. Looked up from germline, CDR1 is DFQATT and CDR2 is SNEGSKA (reference sequence). V was pared by 3 bases and J by 4 bases, with 15 bases between. The CDR3 sequence: CSASFPNRAETQYF. As DNA, the CDR3 is TGCAGTGCTAGTTTTCCTAACAGAGCAGAGACCCAGTACTTC.

This clone is labeled as medium-sized (0.01 to 0.1%). The chain carries TRBV2 and TRBJ2-7; TRBD2 is a possible D gene (6 bases). Trimming shortened V by 7 bases and J by 0 bases, and 13 bases separated the two germline ends. Germline V CDR1 and CDR2: SNHLY, FYNNEI. The CDR3 sequence is 14 residues long. The CDR3, as DNA: TGTGCCAGCACCCCTTTGGACTACTCCTACGAGCAGTACTTC. It is translated as CASTPLDYSYEQYF.

The chain carries TRBV6-4 and TRBJ2-1, with TRBD2 as a possible D gene (6 bases). The CDR3 length is 17 residues. Trimming pared 0 bases from V and 4 bases from J, leaving 16 bases between. Per the germline V gene, CDR1 is MRHNA and CDR2 is SNTAGT. Written as DNA, the CDR3 is TGTGCCAGCAGTGACTCTCCCCGGGGCGGGACTTACAATGAGCAGTTCTTC. Protein sequence: CASSDSPRGGTYNEQFF.

This clone was seen only once. The chain carries TRBV27 and TRBJ1-4; D uncertain. Germline V lookup: CDR1 MNHEY, CDR2 SMNVEV (reference sequence). CDR3 size: 16 residues. V was shortened by 7 bases and J by 0 bases, with 15 bases between the two germline ends. CDR3: CASKITHLATNEKLFF. The CDR3, as DNA: TGTGCCAGCAAGATAACACATCTGGCAACTAATGAAAAACTGTTTTTT. Drawing the rest from reference TRBV27 and TRBJ1-4, the complete variable domain is EAQVTQNPRYLITVTGKKLTVTCSQNMNHEYMSWYRQDPGLGLRQIYYSMNVEVTDKGDVPEGYKVSRKEKRNFPLILESPSPNQTSLYFCASKITHLATNEKLFFGSGTQLSVL.

The genes are TRBV28 and TRBJ2-5, with D hard to call. The germline V gene has CDR1 MDHEN and CDR2 SYDVKM. The V end lost 3 bases, the J end lost 6 bases, and 11 bases lay between the germline ends. This CDR3 is 13 amino acids long. The CDR3 protein is CASSFVSSQTQYF. In DNA form, the CDR3 reads TGTGCCAGCAGTTTTGTTAGCTCGCAGACCCAGTACTTC.

V usage is TRBV7-8 and J usage is TRBJ1-3; TRBD1 might be the D (6 bases). CDR1 and CDR2 from the germline V gene are SGHVS and FQNEAQ. There are 17 residues in the CDR3. With 5 bases removed from V and 1 base from J, the gap between germline ends came to 18 bases. CDR3 nucleotides: TGTGCCAGCAGCATCTCTACCAGGGGTGGATCTGGAAACACCATATATTTT. It specifies CASSISTRGGSGNTIYF.

This sequence joins TRBV28 and TRBJ2-7, with D unresolved. Germline V gives CDR1 MDHEN, CDR2 SYDVKM. V was cut by 6 bases and J by 4 bases, with 7 bases left in between. The CDR3 has 11 amino acids. The CDR3 spells CASRRLYEQYF. In DNA, the CDR3 is TGTGCCAGCAGGCGCCTTTACGAGCAGTACTTC.

V is TRBV11-2 and J is TRBJ2-3, with 9 bases matching TRBD2. The length of the CDR3 is 17 residues. Germline assignment: CDR1 SGHAT and CDR2 FQNNGV. V shed 0 bases, J shed 3 bases, and the junction held 7 bases outside the gene matches. The CDR3 DNA is TGTGCCAGCAGCTTAGACCCCGGCCTAGCGGGGACAGATACGCAGTATTTT. The encoded protein is CASSLDPGLAGTDTQYF.

V usage is TRBV4-2 and J usage is TRBJ2-1; 14 bases match TRBD2. Germline V gives CDR1 LGHNA, CDR2 YNFKEQ. Trimming took 5 bases from V and 9 from J; bases not matched to a gene: 9. The CDR3 contains 16 residues. In DNA form, the CDR3 reads TGTGCCAGCAGCACCTATGGACTAGCGGGAGGCGGTGAGCAGTTCTTC. Protein sequence: CASSTYGLAGGGEQFF.

This clone showed up just once. The chain uses TRBV9 and TRBJ1-1; D is perhaps TRBD1 (6 bases). This CDR3 contains 14 residues. Germline V lookup: CDR1 SGDLS, CDR2 YYNGEE. Trimming pared 6 bases from V and 5 bases from J, leaving 17 bases between. The CDR3 spells CASTPEGEGTEAFF. Here the CDR3 DNA reads TGTGCCAGCACCCCAGAGGGGGAAGGGACTGAAGCTTTCTTT.

J is TRBJ2-3 and V is TRBV9; no clear D. The V gene lost 0 bases and the J gene lost 4 bases, with 9 bases spanning the gap. This CDR3 is 14 amino acids long. From germline, CDR1 is SGDLS and CDR2 YYNGEE. The DNA for the CDR3 is TGTGCCAGCAGCGTAGGAGGAGTGGCAGATACGCAGTATTTT. Amino acid sequence: CASSVGGVADTQYF.

This clone was picked up one time. The V gene is TRBV2, the J gene TRBJ2-3; D not resolved. CDR3 length equals 15 residues. Deletions cut 2 bases from V and 0 bases from J, with 9 bases between. Germline V gene data show CDR1 as SNHLY and CDR2 as FYNNEI. This CDR3 reads CASSEIRGSTDTQYF. The CDR3 DNA reads as TGTGCCAGCAGTGAAATTCGAGGCAGCACAGATACGCAGTATTTT.

The rearrangement links TRBV28 to TRBJ1-2; D is unresolved. CDR3 size: 13 residues. The V end was cut by 2 bases, the J end by 4 bases, with 8 bases between. Germline CDR1 reads MDHEN; CDR2 reads SYDVKM. CDR3 loop: CASSLNRFYGYTF. The CDR3 DNA follows: TGTGCCAGCAGTTTAAACAGATTCTATGGCTACACCTTC.

The genes are TRBV7-2 and TRBJ1-6; 7 bases agree with TRBD1. CDR1 and CDR2 (germline): SGHTA, FQGNSA. After removal of 4 bases from V and 5 bases from J, the junction contained 2 bases not matched to a gene. This CDR3 region has 14 residues. CDR3 region: CASSWDSNNSPLHF. In nucleotides, the CDR3 is TGTGCCAGCAGCTGGGACAGCAATAATTCACCCCTCCACTTT.

The V gene is TRBV5-1, the J gene TRBJ1-2, with D possibly matching TRBD1 (5 bases). This CDR3 spans 13 amino acids. Trimming removed 0 bases from V and 7 bases from J, with 10 bases in between. The germline V gene encodes CDR1 SGHRS and CDR2 YFSETQ. The CDR3 here is CASSLDQGGGYTF. CDR3 DNA sequence: TGCGCCAGCAGCTTGGACCAGGGCGGTGGCTACACCTTC.

The chain couples TRBV7-8 to TRBJ2-7; TRBD1 agrees at 9 bases. This CDR3 has 15 residues. Germline loops: CDR1 SGHVS, CDR2 FQNEAQ. J lost 3 bases, V lost 5 bases, and 8 bases had no gene match. CDR3 sequence (DNA): TGTGCCAGCAGCGGACGGGACAGGGTACGCTACGAGCAGTACTTC. It translates to CASSGRDRVRYEQYF.